Following are 26 T cell receptor beta chains from one sample sequenced in a study of early T cells in non-severe SARS-CoV-2 infection. TCRdb independently ran MiXCR on the 5' RACE reads; one entry per CDR3 protein. The table has around 58,000 distinct CDR3 sequences, roughly 7.1% seen once. The sample in question was whole blood, obtained at baseline. Receptors originate from an adult who was a healthcare worker with PCR-confirmed SARS-CoV-2 infection or an uninfected control (not recorded which).

In its sample, this clonotype was seen a few times. The V gene is TRBV6-2 or TRBV6-3, the J gene TRBJ2-1; 8 positions agree with TRBD2. V trimming: 10 bases; J trimming: 8 bases; junction bases outside the gene matches: 13. Germline V gives CDR1 MNHEY, CDR2 SVGEGT. The CDR3 covers 14 residues. This CDR3 is CATQLAGGGHEQFF. CDR3 in DNA: TGTGCCACCCAACTGGCGGGAGGTGGGCATGAGCAGTTCTTC.

At least ten counts were recorded for this clonotype. This chain uses TRBV19 with TRBJ2-7; no clear D gene. V lost 6 bases, J lost 5 bases, and 14 bases lay in between. This CDR3 is built from 13 residues. CDR1 is LNHDA, CDR2 SQIVND, per germline (reference sequence). The CDR3 DNA follows: TGTGCCAGTAGACATAGAAGAGACAACGAGCAGTACTTC. Translated, it gives CASRHRRDNEQYF.

This chain links TRBV15 with TRBJ2-7; the D is unclear. V dropped 1 base and J dropped 3 bases, with 10 bases sitting between them. CDR1 LNHNV and CDR2 YYDKDF come from the germline V gene (reference sequence). The CDR3 extends over 14 amino acids. In nucleotides, the CDR3 is TGTGCCACCAGCAGAGTTAGTCAAAACTACGAGCAGTACTTC. It encodes CATSRVSQNYEQYF.

The gene calls are TRBV4-3 and TRBJ2-3, with D possibly TRBD2 on 6 matching bases. Germline assignment: CDR1 LGHNA and CDR2 YSLEER. There are 17 residues in the CDR3. Between the trimmed V and J ends, which lost 0 bases and 9 bases, there was a span of 22 bases. The CDR3 sequence: CASSQDLKSPGGRTQYF. CDR3 DNA sequence: TGCGCCAGCAGCCAAGATCTGAAGTCGCCCGGGGGTCGGACGCAGTATTTT.

There are many counts of this clonotype. The CDR3 region is CASSSYNEQFF. CDR3 bases: TGTGCCAGCAGTTCCTACAATGAGCAGTTCTTC. This chain connects TRBV28 to TRBJ2-1; D remains unclear. Germline CDR1 reads MDHEN; CDR2 reads SYDVKM. Trimming removed 4 bases from V and 2 bases from J, with 0 bases in between. This CDR3 region has 11 residues.

This clonotype was seen more than once but under ten times. J is TRBJ1-1 and V is TRBV18; D is perhaps TRBD1 (5 bases). Germline V gene data show CDR1 as KGHSH and CDR2 as LQKENI. The CDR3 is 14 amino acids. V was trimmed by 5 bases and J by 11 bases, leaving 21 bases between them. The CDR3 reads CASSGPGLKKGAFF. CDR3 sequence (DNA): TGTGCCAGCTCAGGCCCGGGACTGAAGAAGGGGGCTTTCTTT. Looking up the rest from reference TRBV18 and TRBJ1-1 gives the full variable domain: NAGVMQNPRHLVRRRGQEARLRCSPMKGHSHVYWYRQLPEEGLKFMVYLQKENIIDESGMPKERFSAEFPKEGPSILRIQQVVRGDSAAYFCASSGPGLKKGAFFGQGTRLTVV.

This clonotype was counted between two and nine times. The chain has TRBV10-2 and TRBJ2-5, with 12 nucleotides matching TRBD2. The V and J ends lost 6 bases and 5 bases, in that order; junction bases with no gene match: 4. Germline V gives CDR1 WSHSY, CDR2 SAAADI. The CDR3 has 14 amino acids. The CDR3 sequence is CASRTSGSGETQYF. CDR3 DNA: TGCGCCAGCAGGACTAGCGGGAGTGGGGAGACCCAGTACTTC.

This clonotype was seen only a few times. The V gene is TRBV7-9, the J gene TRBJ2-7, with D uncertain. Trimming shortened V by 1 base and J by 0 bases, and 10 bases separated the two germline ends. The V gene's germline CDR1 is SEHNR and CDR2 FQNEAQ (reference sequence). This CDR3 comprises 15 residues. CDR3 sequence reads: CASSLGLSSSYEQYF. Here the CDR3 DNA reads TGTGCCAGCAGCTTAGGGTTATCGAGCTCCTACGAGCAGTACTTC.

This clonotype has only a few counts. The genes are TRBV7-2 and TRBJ2-5, with a weak D call TRBD2 (7 bases). The length of the CDR3 is 16 residues. From germline, CDR1 is SGHTA and CDR2 FQGNSA. V lost 2 bases and J lost 4, with 17 bases in between. CDR3 sequence (DNA): TGTGCCAGCAGCTTATTGCGTCCGGGGGGCGCAGAGACCCAGTACTTC. Translated, it gives CASSLLRPGGAETQYF.

This clonotype has only a few counts. A read error may produce the germline difference seen at one junction end. The chain employs TRBV10-3 and TRBJ2-1; 8 bases map to TRBD2. CDR3 length: 18 amino acids. The germline V gene encodes CDR1 ENHRY and CDR2 SYGVKD. CDR3 bases: TGTGCCATCAGTGAGTCTCGGGAGGGCCGTCTTTCCTCCAATGAGCAGTTCTTC. Its protein product is CAISESREGRLSSNEQFF.

The chain links TRBV20-1 to TRBJ2-7; TRBD2 aligns across 9 bases. The trim removed 5 bases at V and 6 bases at J, leaving 20 bases unmatched. The germline gives CDR1 DFQATT, CDR2 SNEGSKA (reference sequence). CDR3 length equals 17 residues. The CDR3 sequence is CSAPRRALAGRDPEQYF. DNA for the CDR3: TGCAGTGCTCCTAGAAGGGCCCTAGCGGGACGGGATCCCGAGCAGTACTTC.

This clonotype was counted ten times or more. The rearrangement joins TRBV29-1 to TRBJ2-7; 7 nucleotides match TRBD1. The CDR3 runs 17 residues. Germline values: CDR1 SQVTM, CDR2 ANQGSEA. V lost 2 bases and J lost 2; bases outside the gene matches: 15. The CDR3 loop is CSVELGAGTRGPYEQYF. The CDR3 bases are TGCAGCGTTGAATTGGGTGCCGGGACGAGGGGGCCCTACGAGCAGTACTTC.

This clonotype has ten or more counts. V usage is TRBV12-3 or TRBV12-4 and J usage is TRBJ1-4; D ambiguous. This CDR3 region has 14 residues. Trimming removed 2 bases at V and 9 bases at J, with 13 bases between. The CDR3 DNA reads as TGTGCCAGCAGTTTAATGGGGAGTGGGAAAAAACTGTTTTTT. Its protein is CASSLMGSGKKLFF.

The table lists this clonotype with many counts. This sequence joins TRBV6-5 and TRBJ2-1, with 11 bases lining up with TRBD2. The length of the CDR3 is 16 residues. Germline CDR1 and CDR2: MNHEY and SVGAGI. Trimming cost V 6 bases and J 2 bases; bases outside gene matches: 6. The CDR3 nucleotides read TGTGCCAGCAGACGAAGGACTAGCGGGCCCTACAATGAGCAGTTCTTC. Encoded protein: CASRRRTSGPYNEQFF.

The chain is built from TRBV27 and TRBJ2-2; 9 nucleotides line up with TRBD2. Germline CDR1 MNHEY, CDR2 SMNVEV (reference sequence). J lost 2 bases, V lost 5 bases, and 9 bases had no gene match. CDR3 length: 17 amino acids. The CDR3, as DNA: TGTGCCAGCAGTCTCTTAGCGGGAGAGGTTAACACCGGGGAGCTGTTTTTT. Protein sequence: CASSLLAGEVNTGELFF.

Only a few counts were recorded for this clonotype. The chain has TRBV4-3 and TRBJ1-4; D perhaps matches TRBD1 (5 bases). The germline V and J ends were trimmed by 4 bases and 8 bases, with 14 bases remaining between them. The CDR3 has 14 residues. The germline V gene has CDR1 LGHNA and CDR2 YSLEER. Written as DNA, the CDR3 is TGCGCCAGCAGCCCCAAGGGGCCAGGGGAAAAACTGTTTTTT. Translated: CASSPKGPGEKLFF.

This clonotype was detected a few times. The chain joins TRBV20-1 to TRBJ2-3; D is unresolved. The CDR3 runs to 15 residues. CDR1 DFQATT and CDR2 SNEGSKA come from the germline V gene (reference sequence). V was shortened by 3 bases and J by 4 bases, with 17 bases between the two germline ends. The CDR3 sequence: CSASESVYLSDTQYF. In DNA, the CDR3 is TGCAGTGCTAGCGAATCGGTGTACCTATCAGATACGCAGTATTTT.

This clonotype was recorded a few times. The chain combines TRBV7-2 with TRBJ1-4; D possibly corresponds to TRBD1 (5 bases). CDR1 is SGHTA, CDR2 FQGNSA, per germline. Trimming took 8 bases from V and 5 from J, leaving 24 bases between them. The CDR3 contains 17 residues. Here the CDR3 DNA reads TGTGCCAGCGGGGAAGTGGGTATCGGGACGGAGAATGAAAAACTGTTTTTT. It yields the protein CASGEVGIGTENEKLFF.

This clonotype was found many times. The chain couples TRBV19 to TRBJ1-5; unclear D gene. Trimming took 6 bases from V and 0 from J, leaving 6 bases between them. Per the germline V gene, CDR1 is LNHDA and CDR2 is SQIVND (reference sequence). This CDR3 has 13 amino acids. CDR3 sequence reads: CASSLNSNQPQHF. In DNA form, the CDR3 reads TGTGCCAGTAGCCTTAATAGCAATCAGCCCCAGCATTTT.

This clonotype was observed at least ten times. The V gene is TRBV7-9, the J gene TRBJ1-3; D unclear. Germline CDR1 reads SEHNR; CDR2 reads FQNEAQ (reference sequence). The CDR3 is made up of 16 amino acids. Trimming removed 5 bases at V and 0 bases at J, with 14 bases between. CDR3 sequence reads: CASSPSGPHSGNTIYF. The CDR3, as DNA: TGTGCCAGCAGCCCCAGCGGACCGCACTCTGGAAACACCATATATTTT.

Turning to this clonotype: A much bigger clone sits one base away, suggesting this may be a read error. The chain carries TRBV29-1 and TRBJ1-1; the D gene is possibly TRBD1 (5 bases). CDR3 length: 11 amino acids. CDR1 is SQVTM, CDR2 ANQGSEA, per germline. CDR3 DNA sequence: TGCAGCGCGACAGAGAACACTGACGCTTTCTTT. Protein: CSATENTDAFF.

This chain links TRBV7-9 with TRBJ2-2; TRBD1 matches at 7 bases. J gave up 0 bases and V 5 bases, and 3 bases lay outside the gene matches. Germline CDR1 reads SEHNR; CDR2 reads FQNEAQ (reference sequence). CDR3 length equals 15 residues. Written as DNA, the CDR3 is TGTGCCAGCAGCCCGGGACAGTCGAACACCGGGGAGCTGTTTTTT. Protein sequence: CASSPGQSNTGELFF.

This clonotype was picked up a small number of times. The chain joins TRBV5-6 to TRBJ1-1; D not certain. Looked up from germline, CDR1 is SGHDT and CDR2 is YYEEEE. The V and J ends lost 1 base and 0 bases respectively, with 7 bases between them. The CDR3 length is 14 residues. The DNA for the CDR3 is TGTGCCAGCAGCTTGTTCGAGATGAACACTGAAGCTTTCTTT. This translates into CASSLFEMNTEAFF.

This clonotype came up a few times. The gene calls are TRBV28 and TRBJ1-4; D call uncertain. Germline V CDR1 and CDR2: MDHEN, SYDVKM. This CDR3 is built from 15 residues. V dropped 2 bases and J dropped 11 bases, with 18 bases sitting between them. CDR3 amino acids: CASSLRLEYGPKLFF. CDR3 nucleotides: TGTGCCAGCAGTTTACGCCTCGAATATGGACCCAAACTGTTTTTT.

This clonotype occurred a few times. This sequence joins TRBV11-2 and TRBJ2-5, with a weak D call TRBD1 (5 bases). With 4 bases removed from V and 4 bases from J, the gap between germline ends came to 13 bases. This CDR3 comprises 14 residues. Germline assignment: CDR1 SGHAT and CDR2 FQNNGV. CDR3 nucleotide sequence: TGTGCCAGCAGCTGGACCGCAAGGGGAGAGACCCAGTACTTC. This sequence encodes CASSWTARGETQYF.

This chain joins TRBV4-1 and TRBJ2-7; D remains unclear. Germline CDR1 reads MGHRA; CDR2 reads YSYEKL. The CDR3 is made up of 14 amino acids. Between the trimmed V and J ends, which lost 0 bases and 2 bases, there was a span of 8 bases. The DNA for the CDR3 is TGCGCCAGCAGCCAAGAGACGGCGGCCTACGAGCAGTACTTC. Translating it yields CASSQETAAYEQYF.